This TCR beta chain was obtained from a study of shared clonotypes between healthy human individuals. Study observations and caveats: Large sequencing depth failed to make sorted-subset sequencing complete, rarefaction showed.

On this clone: What it binds is not known.

Every immunoSEQ plate was one replicate of a subset's evenly spread DNA. TCRdb keeps only in-frame clones here, not all; method: immunoSEQ multiplex PCR. This table has some 2.4 million clones, 93% appearing once. The receptor's source is a man aged 18 to 29 in good health. Some clones in this sample may be carry-over from other donors' samples. The sequencing sample was made of naive CD4+ T cells from PBMCs. The subset denotes: CD45RA+ positively selected.

CDR3 loop: CASSTRNSYNEQFF. The CDR3 DNA is TGTGCCAGTAGTACTAGGAACTCCTACAATGAGCAGTTCTTC. The chain links TRBV19 to TRBJ2-1; no firm D call. The CDR3 runs to 14 residues. Deletions cut 4 bases from V and 0 bases from J, with 7 bases between. The V gene's germline CDR1 is LNHDA and CDR2 SQIVND (reference sequence).